This TCR beta chain was sequenced during a study of blood T cell repertoires in COVID-19. This clone has only one observation. In Seattle, patients joined the study during active infection and were tracked longitudinally. Original handling: Nucleated cell counts were estimated from reference gene primer amplification. Sequencing was performed with immunoSEQ multiplex PCR; in TCRdb, only in-frame clones are kept and a portion is missing. The V and J calls and the clone size are those of that table, but D and trimming were determined from the DNA. The repertoire holds just over 300,000 clones, with around 92% as singletons. Input material: peripheral blood. The TCR sequence derives from a woman in her 30s with COVID-19, enrolled during active disease.

The DNA for the CDR3 is TGCGCCAGCGAGGAACAGGAGTACGAGCAGTACTTC. Translated, it gives CASEEQEYEQYF. The chain links TRBV10-1 to TRBJ2-7; a weak D match, TRBD1 (5 bases). This CDR3 is built from 12 residues. The V end was cut by 8 bases, the J end by 4 bases, with 12 bases between. Germline-derived CDR1 and CDR2 are WNHNN and SYGVQD (reference sequence).